This T cell receptor beta chain derives from a study of somatic mutations in cytotoxic T cells in rheumatoid arthritis. The wider study: Immediately following diagnosis and ahead of any treatment, patient blood (approximately 30 ml EDTA) was drawn. The flow sorting of some V beta antibody-stained T-cell populations reached nearly 100% purity, and the sorted populations included V beta1+ cells sequenced for TCRB.

Isolating CD4+ and CD8+ cells involved positive magnetic bead selection on an AutoMACS. Their purity was then checked by flow cytometry. The repertoire was sequenced with immunoSEQ multiplex PCR; TCRdb's copy has only in-frame clones and lacks some. This sample yields approximately 13,000 clones, of which about four fifths are seen a single time; over 25% belongs to the top ten. The TCR sequence derives from an adult with rheumatoid arthritis. Specimen: CD8+ T cells sorted from blood.

The chain's CDR3 is CAISDFGRGGQEYEQYF. CDR3 nucleotide sequence: TGTGCCATCAGTGACTTTGGACGAGGGGGACAGGAATACGAGCAGTACTTC. This sequence joins TRBV10-3 and TRBJ2-7; 8 bases are a match to TRBD1. Trimming took 3 bases from V and 4 from J; bases not matched to a gene: 14. The CDR3 is 17 amino acids. Germline assignment: CDR1 ENHRY and CDR2 SYGVKD.